This entry lists 29 T cell receptor beta chains sequenced from one sample in a study of identical twins. TCRdb re-derived calls from the 5' RACE reads in MiXCR, one entry per CDR3 protein. This sample has approximately 680,000 distinct CDR3 sequences, with around 7.4% found just once. The sample was also linked to a second study, of yellow fever vaccine responses in identical twins.

The sequenced material came from PBMCs. The receptors shown here come from a woman aged 18-29 years in good health.

V gene TRBV3-1 combines with J gene TRBJ2-1, with D possibly TRBD1 on 6 matching bases. V lost 2 bases and J lost 10, with 12 bases in between. CDR1 LGHDT and CDR2 YNNKEL come from the germline V gene (reference sequence). This CDR3 is built from 13 residues. CDR3 region: CASSQSRQGEQFF. The CDR3 bases are TGTGCCAGCAGCCAATCTCGGCAGGGGGAGCAGTTCTTC.

This clonotype was found many times. The chain is built from TRBV6-1 and TRBJ2-2; maybe TRBD2 (5 bases). Germline V gene sequence: CDR1 MNHNS, CDR2 SASEGT. The CDR3 length is 16 residues. Trimming left V 5 bases short and J 6 bases short, with 19 bases between. CDR3 sequence (DNA): TGTGCCAGCAGTACCACCAGACGGATGGACTCCGGGGAGCTGTTTTTT. This encodes CASSTTRRMDSGELFF.

This clonotype was recorded a few times. The CDR3 sequence: CASSFITGQQETQYF. CDR3 bases: TGCGCCAGCAGCTTTATTACAGGGCAACAAGAGACCCAGTACTTC. The chain carries TRBV5-1 and TRBJ2-5; TRBD1 is a possible D gene (6 bases). Per the germline V gene, CDR1 is SGHRS and CDR2 is YFSETQ. The ends were cut back, 2 bases at V and 2 bases at J, with 13 bases in the middle. The CDR3 runs 15 residues.

This clonotype was counted only a few times. This chain connects TRBV6-5 to TRBJ2-1; TRBD2 matches at 13 bases. There are 16 residues in the CDR3. Germline V gives CDR1 MNHEY, CDR2 SVGAGI. The junction had 5 bases not matched to a gene; V was cut back by 0 bases and J by 9 bases. CDR3 loop: CASSYSATSGRSEQFF. CDR3 coding DNA: TGTGCCAGCAGTTACTCGGCGACTAGCGGGAGGAGTGAGCAGTTCTTC.

This clonotype came up a few times. The V gene is TRBV4-1, the J gene TRBJ1-5, with D perhaps matching TRBD1 (5 bases). The CDR3 is made up of 15 amino acids. Germline-derived CDR1 and CDR2 are MGHRA and YSYEKL. Trimming took off 7 bases at V and 1 base at J, with 14 bases between the two ends. The CDR3 DNA sequence: TGCGCCAGCAACCAGGGTATCTTAAGCAATCAGCCCCAGCATTTT. Its protein product is CASNQGILSNQPQHF.

Many counts were recorded for this clonotype. This chain joins TRBV12-3 or TRBV12-4 and TRBJ2-7; D is possibly TRBD2 (6 bases). The CDR3 extends over 13 amino acids. Trimming removed 1 base at V and 6 bases at J, with 10 bases between. CDR3 in amino acids: CASSLGQGGEQYV. The CDR3 bases are TGTGCCAGCAGTTTAGGGCAGGGAGGCGAGCAGTACGTC.

This clonotype appeared many times. This rearrangement joins TRBV5-1 to TRBJ2-2; 9 positions agree with TRBD1. With V trimmed by 0 bases and J by 9 bases, 6 bases remained unmatched. Per germline, CDR1 SGHRS and CDR2 YFSETQ. The CDR3 spans 15 residues. The CDR3 DNA reads as TGCGCCAGCAGCTTGGAGGGACAGGGTCCAAGGGAGCTGTTTTTT. Its translation is CASSLEGQGPRELFF.

This clonotype was recorded at least ten times. V and J are TRBV12-3 or TRBV12-4 and TRBJ2-2; the D is unclear. The CDR3 covers 16 residues. The V and J ends lost 2 bases and 6 bases respectively, with 16 bases between them. Here the CDR3 reads CASSLKVLDKAGELFF. For the CDR3, the DNA is TGTGCCAGCAGTTTAAAGGTCCTAGACAAGGCCGGGGAGCTGTTTTTT.

This chain uses TRBV20-1 with TRBJ1-1; perhaps TRBD1 as D (5 bases). The CDR3 length is 12 residues. Germline assignment: CDR1 DFQATT and CDR2 SNEGSKA (reference sequence). The V gene lost 2 bases and the J gene lost 4 bases, with 8 bases spanning the gap. In DNA form, the CDR3 reads TGCAGTGCTAGATCAGGGAGCACTGAAGCTTTCTTT. As protein: CSARSGSTEAFF.

The sample holds a few counts of this clonotype. V usage is TRBV20-1 and J usage is TRBJ1-4; D gene unclear. V lost 3 bases and J 8 bases, leaving 13 bases between the germline ends. CDR1 is DFQATT and CDR2 is SNEGSKA in the germline V gene (reference sequence). The CDR3 runs to 13 residues. CDR3 region: CSASVVNAEKLFF. The DNA of the CDR3 is TGCAGTGCTAGTGTGGTGAACGCCGAAAAACTGTTTTTT.

In this sample, this clonotype turned up many times. The CDR3: CATSTRRTEFYSNQPQHF. The CDR3 DNA sequence: TGTGCCACCAGCACCCGGAGGACAGAATTTTATAGCAATCAGCCCCAGCATTTT. This rearrangement joins TRBV15 to TRBJ1-5; D is possibly TRBD1 (6 bases). Trimming took 4 bases from V and 0 from J, leaving 19 bases between them. This CDR3 spans 18 amino acids. Germline V gene sequence: CDR1 LNHNV, CDR2 YYDKDF (reference sequence).

The sample holds many counts of this clonotype. The chain employs TRBV20-1 and TRBJ2-7, with 8 nucleotides matching TRBD1. CDR3 size: 14 residues. V was clipped by 5 bases and J by 0 bases; unmatched bases: 6. Per the germline V gene, CDR1 is DFQATT and CDR2 is SNEGSKA (reference sequence). The DNA for the CDR3 is TGCAGTGCTCTACAGGGGGACACCTCCTACGAGCAGTACGTC. Translating gives CSALQGDTSYEQYV.

In its sample, this clonotype was seen many times. The rearrangement uses TRBV6-4 and TRBJ1-6; TRBD1 agrees at 10 bases. In germline, CDR1 is MRHNA, CDR2 SNTAGT. The J segment lost 3 bases and the V segment lost 6 bases, leaving 2 bases of the junction unmatched. The CDR3 length is 15 residues. The CDR3 sequence is CASSRDRGYNSPLHF. The DNA of the CDR3 is TGTGCCAGCAGCCGGGACAGGGGCTATAATTCACCCCTCCACTTT.

This clonotype was seen more than once but under ten times. The chain carries TRBV2 and TRBJ1-4; 7 nucleotides match TRBD1. Per the germline V gene, CDR1 is SNHLY and CDR2 is FYNNEI. The CDR3 covers 14 residues. V lost 11 bases and J lost 7; bases outside the gene matches: 13. The CDR3 here is CAGLTTGEGEKLFF. The CDR3 DNA reads as TGTGCCGGATTGACAACAGGGGAGGGTGAAAAACTGTTTTTT.

This clonotype was seen ten or more times. This rearrangement joins TRBV5-1 to TRBJ2-7, with D perhaps assigned TRBD1 or TRBD2 (6 bases each). CDR3 length: 15 amino acids. The germline CDR1 and CDR2 sequences are SGHRS and YFSETQ. Trimming pared 0 bases from V and 0 bases from J, leaving 10 bases between. The CDR3 nucleotides are TGCGCCAGCAGCTTGGGCGGGGACATCTCCTACGAGCAGTACTTC. This translates into CASSLGGDISYEQYF.

This clonotype was seen more than once but under ten times. The rearrangement links TRBV29-1 to TRBJ2-7; TRBD1 matches 8 bases. This CDR3 contains 16 residues. In germline, CDR1 is SQVTM, CDR2 ANQGSEA. Trimming cost V 8 bases and J 2 bases; bases outside gene matches: 17. The CDR3 DNA sequence: TGCAGCCCAATCAAACCCCGGGACAGGACAACCTACGAGCAGTACTTC. It translates to CSPIKPRDRTTYEQYF.

This chain joins TRBV12-3 or TRBV12-4 and TRBJ1-3, with D unresolved. The CDR3 runs 12 residues. Trimming took 5 bases from V and 2 from J, leaving 4 bases between them. The CDR3 reads CASSAPGNTIYF. As DNA, the CDR3 is TGTGCCAGCAGTGCTCCTGGAAACACCATATATTTT.

The sample holds many counts of this clonotype. This sequence joins TRBV10-3 and TRBJ2-2; TRBD2 matches 8 bases. CDR3 length: 17 residues. In germline, CDR1 is ENHRY, CDR2 SYGVKD. The trim removed 4 bases at V and 7 bases at J, leaving 14 bases unmatched. The chain's CDR3 is CAISGPSGSGGNGELFF. CDR3 in DNA: TGTGCCATCAGTGGGCCGAGCGGGAGTGGAGGGAACGGGGAGCTGTTTTTT.

The chain employs TRBV7-9 and TRBJ2-2; D gene ambiguous. The CDR3 spans 12 residues. Per the germline V gene, CDR1 is SEHNR and CDR2 is FQNEAQ (reference sequence). V dropped 11 bases and J dropped 5 bases, with 12 bases sitting between them. CDR3 sequence reads: CAPSHGTGELFF. The CDR3 nucleotides read TGTGCCCCCTCCCATGGGACCGGGGAGCTGTTTTTT.

V usage is TRBV9 and J usage is TRBJ2-5, with 11 nucleotides matching TRBD2. V shed 4 bases, J shed 1 base, and the junction held 9 bases outside the gene matches. CDR3 size: 17 residues. Germline lookup yields CDR1 SGDLS and CDR2 YYNGEE. CDR3 in amino acids: CASSPLTSGGFQETQYF. CDR3 nucleotide sequence: TGTGCCAGCAGCCCACTAACTAGCGGGGGATTCCAAGAGACCCAGTACTTC.

This clonotype came up a few times. The chain is built from TRBV5-1 and TRBJ2-5, with D possibly being TRBD1 (5 bases). Trimming removed 0 bases at V and 2 bases at J, with 11 bases between. CDR3 size: 15 residues. Germline loops: CDR1 SGHRS, CDR2 YFSETQ. The chain's CDR3 is CASSLELTAQETQYF. The CDR3 DNA is TGCGCCAGCAGCTTGGAGCTGACAGCTCAAGAGACCCAGTACTTC. The whole variable domain, remainder taken from reference TRBV5-1 and TRBJ2-5, is KAGVTQTPRYLIKTRGQQVTLSCSPISGHRSVSWYQQTPGQGLQFLFEYFSETQRNKGNFPGRFSGRQFSNSRSEMNVSTLELGDSALYLCASSLELTAQETQYFGPGTRLLVL.

The genes are TRBV4-1 and TRBJ2-5; the D gene is possibly TRBD1 (5 bases). Germline V gene lookup returns CDR1 MGHRA and CDR2 YSYEKL. The CDR3 length is 16 residues. The V and J ends lost 1 base and 3 bases respectively, with 15 bases between them. In DNA form, the CDR3 reads TGCGCCAGCAGCCAAGCCCACGCGATAGGGGAAGAGACCCAGTACTTC. Its translation: CASSQAHAIGEETQYF.

This clonotype was observed a few times. This rearrangement joins TRBV19 to TRBJ2-3; the match to TRBD2 covers 10 bases. From germline, CDR1 is LNHDA and CDR2 SQIVND (reference sequence). The junction had 3 bases not matched to a gene; V was cut back by 6 bases and J by 3 bases. This CDR3 comprises 14 residues. Here the CDR3 reads CASRPSGGTDTQYF. The CDR3 nucleotides are TGTGCCAGTAGACCTAGCGGGGGAACAGATACGCAGTATTTT.

There are a few counts of this clonotype. The J gene is TRBJ2-5, the V gene TRBV2, with D tentatively TRBD2 (6 bases). The CDR3 spans 15 residues. The V end lost 7 bases, the J end lost 7 bases, and 22 bases lay between the germline ends. Germline-derived CDR1 and CDR2 are SNHLY and FYNNEI. The DNA of the CDR3 is TGTGCCAGCAACCCGCCCCAGCTCGGGGGTGGGACCCAGTACTTC. As protein: CASNPPQLGGGTQYF.

At least ten counts were recorded for this clonotype. The CDR3: CASRPGTSVEQYF. The CDR3 DNA reads as TGTGCCAGCAGGCCCGGGACTAGTGTTGAGCAGTACTTC. The gene calls are TRBV12-3 or TRBV12-4 and TRBJ2-7; 8 bases map to TRBD2. Trimming at V came to 6 bases and at J to 7 bases, leaving 8 bases not matched to a gene. The CDR3 runs 13 residues.

There are many counts of this clonotype. The rearrangement uses TRBV11-2 and TRBJ2-1; 8 positions match TRBD2. This CDR3 spans 14 amino acids. The V and J ends lost 3 bases and 9 bases, in that order; junction bases with no gene match: 7. The V gene's germline CDR1 is SGHAT and CDR2 FQNNGV. CDR3 region: CASSLSGLAGEQFF. In DNA, the CDR3 is TGTGCCAGCAGCTTGAGTGGGCTAGCGGGTGAGCAGTTCTTC.

J is TRBJ1-6 and V is TRBV7-9; D ambiguous. Germline values: CDR1 SEHNR, CDR2 FQNEAQ (reference sequence). This CDR3 has 14 amino acids. V was trimmed by 2 bases and J by 7 bases, leaving 9 bases between them. CDR3 in amino acids: CASSLSPGNSPLHF. The CDR3 DNA is TGTGCCAGCAGCTTATCCCCGGGCAATTCACCCCTCCACTTT.

This sequence joins TRBV15 and TRBJ2-7; 14 bases are a match to TRBD2. The CDR3 spans 14 residues. Germline V gene data show CDR1 as LNHNV and CDR2 as YYDKDF (reference sequence). V trimming: 3 bases; J trimming: 6 bases; junction bases outside the gene matches: 1. The CDR3: CATSRGLAGVEQYF. As DNA, the CDR3 is TGTGCCACCAGCAGGGGACTAGCGGGAGTCGAGCAGTACTTC.

This chain connects TRBV29-1 to TRBJ2-5; TRBD1 matches 9 bases. The CDR3 loop spans 15 amino acids. J lost 5 bases, V lost 4 bases, and 11 bases had no gene match. The germline gives CDR1 SQVTM, CDR2 ANQGSEA. The CDR3, as DNA: TGCAGCGTTGTTCGGGGACAGGGAATTTGGGAGACCCAGTACTTC. Protein product: CSVVRGQGIWETQYF.